Given below is one T cell receptor (beta chain) in context. The data derive from a study of T cell responses to AZD1222 COVID-19 vaccine. Per the germline V gene, CDR1 is SGHRS and CDR2 is YFSETQ. There are 15 residues in the CDR3. V shed 6 bases and J 8 bases; nucleotides not matched to a gene: 9. The table came from immunoSEQ multiplex PCR; TCRdb's copy has only in-frame clones and leaves some out. The repertoire holds roughly 150,000 clones, with approximately 90% as singletons. The sequence derives from an adult who received the AZD1222 COVID-19 vaccine. The V call is TRBV5-1, the J call TRBJ2-1; TRBD1 aligns across 12 bases. This material consisted of peripheral blood, taken 28 days after the second AZD1222 dose. CDR3 nucleotides: TGCGCCAGCACAACCGGGACAGGGGGCACGGATGAGCAGTTCTTC. This translates into CASTTGTGGTDEQFF.